A single sample is the source of the 30 T cell receptor beta chains below, sequenced in a study of regulatory T cells in long-lasting Graves disease. For TCR beta, libraries came from iRepertoire HTBI primers and Arm-PCR of CDR3 regions. TCRdb ran MiXCR on the multiplex PCR reads and lists one entry per CDR3 protein. The sample has a few hundred thousand distinct CDR3 sequences; 20% to 30% are singletons. As to time point: persistent/refractory GD, antithyroid drugs over 5 years with positive TRAb. RNA from PBMCs was the source of the TCR library. Sequences were derived from peripheral blood mononuclear cells (PBMCs), sampled when the disease was refractory, from a patient treated with antithyroid drugs. The source is a female donor with Graves disease.

The gene calls are TRBV29-1 and TRBJ2-7, with D perhaps given as TRBD1 or TRBD2 (5 bases each). The germline V gene has CDR1 SQVTM and CDR2 ANQGSEA. This CDR3 spans 13 amino acids. V was shortened by 7 bases and J by 2 bases, with 15 bases between the two germline ends. DNA for the CDR3: TGCAGCGCTTCCGGGACGGACGCCTACGAGCAGTACTTC. Its protein product is CSASGTDAYEQYF.

This clonotype was found many times. As DNA, the CDR3 is TGTGCCAGCAGTTTGCGGACAGGCATAGGGGAGACCCAGTACTTC. It specifies CASSLRTGIGETQYF. The genes are TRBV27 and TRBJ2-5, with 7 bases identical to TRBD1. Germline CDR1 is MNHEY and CDR2 is SMNVEV (reference sequence). V shed 3 bases, J shed 5 bases, and the junction held 9 bases outside the gene matches. The CDR3 loop spans 15 amino acids.

The V gene is TRBV5-1, the J gene TRBJ1-4; 10 positions match TRBD1. The germline V gene has CDR1 SGHRS and CDR2 YFSETQ. The CDR3 loop spans 19 amino acids. The V gene end was trimmed by 3 bases and the J gene end by 8 bases; junction bases not matched to a gene: 19. The CDR3 loop is CASSWGGRDRGPEMEKLFF. Here the CDR3 DNA reads TGCGCCAGCAGCTGGGGGGGCCGGGACAGGGGTCCGGAAATGGAAAAACTGTTTTTT.

This clonotype was recorded many times. The chain carries TRBV12-5 and TRBJ2-7, with D maybe TRBD1 (6 bases). This CDR3 comprises 15 residues. Germline CDR1 reads LGHNT; CDR2 reads FRNRAP. V dropped 5 bases and J dropped 0 bases, with 14 bases sitting between them. Here the CDR3 DNA reads TGTGCTAGTGGTAACCGACAGGAAAGCTCCTACGAGCAGTACTTC. Translated, it gives CASGNRQESSYEQYF.

The rearrangement links TRBV29-1 to TRBJ2-2; the D call may be TRBD1 or TRBD2 (5 bases each). Germline V gives CDR1 SQVTM, CDR2 ANQGSEA. V was clipped by 8 bases and J by 1 base, with 14 bases between them. This CDR3 has 14 residues. CDR3 in DNA: TGCAGCTTTAAGGGGAGCTTGAACACCGGGGAGCTGTTTTTT. The encoded protein is CSFKGSLNTGELFF.

The DNA for the CDR3 is TGTGCCAGCGGGGGACTGTGGAACACCGGGGAGCTGTTTTTT. Protein: CASGGLWNTGELFF. The J gene is TRBJ2-2, the V gene TRBV27; D is perhaps TRBD2 (6 bases). Germline CDR1 MNHEY, CDR2 SMNVEV (reference sequence). V was pared by 8 bases and J by 1 base, with 11 bases between. The CDR3 extends over 14 amino acids.

This chain uses TRBV19 with TRBJ1-1, with D possibly TRBD1 on 5 matching bases. The germline CDR1 and CDR2 sequences are LNHDA and SQIVND (reference sequence). V was clipped by 3 bases and J by 4 bases, with 15 bases between them. This CDR3 is built from 15 residues. The CDR3 DNA reads as TGTGCCAGTAGTATTGGATCAGGGCGGGCCACTGAAGCTTTCTTT. Translated: CASSIGSGRATEAFF.

This clonotype came up a few times. The rearrangement uses TRBV7-2 and TRBJ2-6; D remains ambiguous. The V end lost 6 bases, the J end lost 0 bases, and 9 bases lay between the germline ends. Germline V gene sequence: CDR1 SGHTA, CDR2 FQGNSA. The CDR3 sequence is 15 residues long. CDR3 sequence reads: CASSVYSSGANVLTF. The CDR3 coding sequence is TGTGCCAGCAGTGTTTACAGCTCTGGGGCCAACGTCCTGACTTTC.

V gene TRBV6-2 or TRBV6-3 combines with J gene TRBJ1-5; 8 bases are shared with TRBD1. V trimming: 2 bases; J trimming: 3 bases; junction bases outside the gene matches: 12. Germline V gene data show CDR1 as MNHEY and CDR2 as SVGEGT. The CDR3 runs to 18 residues. The CDR3 region is CASSYPRTNRGYNQPQHF. CDR3 DNA sequence: TGTGCCAGCAGTTACCCCCGGACGAACAGGGGGTACAATCAGCCCCAGCATTTT.

At least ten counts were recorded for this clonotype. The chain has TRBV28 and TRBJ2-7; 7 bases align to TRBD2. CDR1 is MDHEN, CDR2 SYDVKM, per germline. V dropped 7 bases and J dropped 3; count of bases not matched to a gene: 21. This CDR3 has 18 amino acids. CDR3: CASTTTPLRTRARYEQYF. The CDR3 coding sequence is TGTGCCAGCACCACGACCCCCCTCCGGACTAGAGCTCGCTACGAGCAGTACTTC. Full variable domain (outside the CDR3, taken from reference TRBV28 and TRBJ2-7): DVKVTQSSRYLVKRTGEKVFLECVQDMDHENMFWYRQDPGLGLRLIYFSYDVKMKEKGDIPEGYSVSREKKERFSLILESASTNQTSMYLCASTTTPLRTRARYEQYFGPGTRLTVT.

The table lists this clonotype with many counts. The chain employs TRBV6-1 and TRBJ2-2; D might be TRBD2 (5 bases). V gave up 7 bases and J gave up 6 bases, with 18 bases separating them. The CDR3 contains 15 residues. Germline V gene lookup returns CDR1 MNHNS and CDR2 SASEGT. The CDR3 here is CASTPWSGRAGELFF. The CDR3 DNA follows: TGTGCCAGCACCCCCTGGTCGGGAAGGGCCGGGGAGCTGTTTTTT.

This clonotype has a handful of counts. This could be a read error, since a much larger clone is one nucleotide away. The chain is built from TRBV28 and TRBJ1-5; possibly TRBD1 for D (5 bases). Trimming pared 6 bases from V and 11 bases from J, leaving 29 bases between. Germline values: CDR1 MDHEN, CDR2 SYDVKM. This CDR3 has 17 residues. The CDR3 coding sequence is TGTGCCAGCAGCCCTGGGACCGGATCTGGGTACCCTTTGTCCCAGCATTTT. As protein: CASSPGTGSGYPLSQHF.

This clonotype has just a few counts. J is TRBJ1-1 and V is TRBV9, with TRBD1 as a possible D gene (6 bases). The CDR3 contains 17 residues. The germline V gene has CDR1 SGDLS and CDR2 YYNGEE. Trimming left V 1 base short and J 1 base short, with 17 bases between. The CDR3 DNA sequence: TGTGCCAGCAGCGTACAGGGGTCCCTAATCACGAACACTGAAGCTTTCTTT. This encodes CASSVQGSLITNTEAFF.

CDR3 amino acids: CACRKQGAVTEAFF. In nucleotides, the CDR3 is TGTGCCTGCAGAAAACAGGGGGCCGTCACTGAAGCTTTCTTT. The chain combines TRBV30 with TRBJ1-1, with 9 bases fitting TRBD1. The CDR3 totals 14 residues. The junction had 9 bases not matched to a gene; V was cut back by 6 bases and J by 4 bases. Looked up from germline, CDR1 is GTSNPN and CDR2 is SVGIG (reference sequence).

V and J are TRBV7-9 and TRBJ2-5; D unresolved. V lost 5 bases to trimming and J lost 2 bases, with 12 bases between them. Germline CDR1 reads SEHNR; CDR2 reads FQNEAQ (reference sequence). This CDR3 has 14 amino acids. This chain's CDR3 is CASSHQIGQETQYF. The CDR3 coding sequence is TGTGCCAGCAGCCATCAAATAGGGCAAGAGACCCAGTACTTC.

The rearrangement joins TRBV6-1 to TRBJ2-5; tentative D call: TRBD1 (6 bases). This CDR3 is built from 13 residues. In germline, CDR1 is MNHNS, CDR2 SASEGT. The V gene lost 6 bases and the J gene lost 3 bases, with 11 bases spanning the gap. CDR3 sequence: CASRKDSKETQYF. The CDR3 DNA is TGTGCCAGCAGGAAGGACAGTAAAGAGACCCAGTACTTC.

The chain recombines TRBV7-2 with TRBJ1-4, with D hard to call. The length of the CDR3 is 16 residues. Trimming left V 5 bases short and J 0 bases short, with 13 bases between. Germline-derived CDR1 and CDR2 are SGHTA and FQGNSA. The CDR3 coding sequence is TGTGCCAGCAGCCGACAAAACACGGCAACTAATGAAAAACTGTTTTTT. Translating it yields CASSRQNTATNEKLFF.

J is TRBJ2-3 and V is TRBV2, with D perhaps matching TRBD1 or TRBD2 (5 bases each). The CDR3 runs 14 residues. CDR1 and CDR2 from the germline V gene are SNHLY and FYNNEI. V lost 2 bases and J 4 bases, leaving 10 bases between the germline ends. The CDR3 sequence: CASSEILGADTQYF. The CDR3 DNA is TGTGCCAGCAGTGAAATACTGGGGGCAGATACGCAGTATTTT.

The chain employs TRBV20-1 and TRBJ2-1; perhaps TRBD1 as D (6 bases). CDR3 length: 13 residues. Trimming removed 1 base from V and 3 bases from J, with 7 bases in between. Germline V gene lookup returns CDR1 DFQATT and CDR2 SNEGSKA (reference sequence). CDR3 sequence (DNA): TGCAGTGCTAGAGTACAGGGCTACAATGAGCAGTTCTTC. Its translation is CSARVQGYNEQFF.

This chain uses TRBV27 with TRBJ1-1, with a possible D match to TRBD1 (5 bases). The germline V gene encodes CDR1 MNHEY and CDR2 SMNVEV (reference sequence). This CDR3 contains 15 residues. The V end was cut by 4 bases, the J end by 3 bases, with 15 bases between. The CDR3 DNA sequence: TGTGCCAGCAGTTCTCCTCGGGGGGGGTACACTGAAGCTTTCTTT. Translating gives CASSSPRGGYTEAFF.

Notes on this clonotype: A much larger clone differs from this one at a single base, so this may be a read error. This chain uses TRBV12-3 or TRBV12-4 with TRBJ2-4, with a weak D call TRBD1 (7 bases). The CDR3 extends over 15 amino acids. The CDR3 loop reads CASRDRDLAKNIRYF. The CDR3 DNA is TGTGCCAGCAGAGACAGGGACTTAGCCAAAAACATTCGGTACTTC.

V gene TRBV9 combines with J gene TRBJ2-7, with TRBD2 as a possible D gene (6 bases). V lost 0 bases and J 7 bases, leaving 14 bases between the germline ends. CDR3 size: 14 residues. Germline CDR1 SGDLS, CDR2 YYNGEE. In nucleotides, the CDR3 is TGTGCCAGCAGCGTAGAATGGGACTTCCGAGAGCAGTACTTC. Translated, it gives CASSVEWDFREQYF. Together with reference TRBV9 and TRBJ2-7, the CDR3 gives the full variable domain: DSGVTQTPKHLITATGQRVTLRCSPRSGDLSVYWYQQSLDQGLQFLIQYYNGEERAKGNILERFSAQQFPDLHSELNLSSLELGDSALYFCASSVEWDFREQYFGPGTRLTVT.

This clonotype was recorded many times. The genes are TRBV27 and TRBJ2-4, with a weak D call TRBD1 (6 bases). The germline V gene has CDR1 MNHEY and CDR2 SMNVEV (reference sequence). The CDR3 totals 14 residues. Deletions cut 0 bases from V and 3 bases from J, with 6 bases between. The CDR3 region is CASSLSGGKNIQYF. The CDR3 nucleotides are TGTGCCAGCAGTTTATCAGGGGGCAAAAACATTCAGTACTTC.

The genes are TRBV7-2 and TRBJ1-5; 7 positions match TRBD1. Trimming cost V 5 bases and J 2 bases; bases outside gene matches: 12. Germline CDR1 reads SGHTA; CDR2 reads FQGNSA. The length of the CDR3 is 17 residues. The CDR3 bases are TGTGCCAGCAGCGCACAGGGGCCGGGATATGGCAATCAGCCCCAGCATTTT. As protein: CASSAQGPGYGNQPQHF. The full variable domain, with the rest looked up from reference TRBV7-2 and TRBJ1-5, is GAGVSQSPSNKVTEKGKDVELRCDPISGHTALYWYRQSLGQGLEFLIYFQGNSAPDKSGLPSDRFSAERTGGSVSTLTIQRTQQEDSAVYLCASSAQGPGYGNQPQHFGDGTRLSIL.

The genes are TRBV14 and TRBJ1-2; no clear D gene. The CDR3 totals 15 residues. CDR1 is SGHDN, CDR2 FVKESK, per germline. Trimming shortened V by 2 bases and J by 8 bases, and 18 bases separated the two germline ends. This CDR3 reads CASSQQTGAGGGYTF. The CDR3 DNA reads as TGTGCCAGCAGCCAACAAACGGGAGCTGGAGGCGGCTACACCTTC.

This clonotype was seen many times. The genes are TRBV6-1 and TRBJ2-7; 7 nucleotides align to TRBD2. The CDR3 extends over 14 amino acids. V shed 6 bases, J shed 2 bases, and the junction held 7 bases outside the gene matches. Germline loops: CDR1 MNHNS, CDR2 SASEGT. CDR3 sequence: CASRIPGLPYEQYF. The CDR3 coding sequence is TGTGCCAGCAGGATTCCGGGACTACCCTACGAGCAGTACTTC.

This clonotype was picked up one time. Here the CDR3 reads CASSMAIGLANTGELFF. In DNA form, the CDR3 reads TGTGCCAGTAGTATGGCTATTGGACTAGCTAACACCGGGGAGCTGTTTTTT. V gene TRBV19 combines with J gene TRBJ2-2, with 8 bases identical to TRBD2. CDR3 size: 17 residues. Germline trimming cut 3 bases from V and 2 bases from J; bases unmatched to any gene: 8. Germline-derived CDR1 and CDR2 are LNHDA and SQIVND (reference sequence).

Of note for this clonotype: A much larger clone lies one base from this, so it may be a read error. The conserved final phenylalanine or tryptophan is absent from the CDR3, which likely points to a read error. The gene calls are TRBV29-1 and TRBJ1-1; 8 bases map to TRBD1. The germline V gene encodes CDR1 SQVTM and CDR2 ANQGSEA. V shed 7 bases, J shed 4 bases, and the junction held 14 bases outside the gene matches. The CDR3 length is 15 residues. For the CDR3, the DNA is TGCAGCGCTAAGGGGACAGGCGCGCGGGGCACTGAAGCTTTCTCT. It yields the protein CSAKGTGARGTEAFS.

This clonotype was seen a handful of times. The chain couples TRBV30 to TRBJ1-5; D unclear. The CDR3 runs 15 residues. The ends were cut back, 0 bases at V and 7 bases at J, with 16 bases in the middle. Germline assignment: CDR1 GTSNPN and CDR2 SVGIG (reference sequence). As DNA, the CDR3 is TGTGCCTGGAGTGTAAGGCAGAGCTCACACCAGCCCCAGCATTTT. It encodes CAWSVRQSSHQPQHF.

The chain has TRBV19 and TRBJ1-5; tentatively, D is TRBD1 (5 bases). Trimming pared 6 bases from V and 6 bases from J, leaving 15 bases between. CDR1 LNHDA and CDR2 SQIVND come from the germline V gene (reference sequence). This CDR3 has 14 amino acids. CDR3 sequence (DNA): TGTGCCAGTAGCAGAGCCGGGGGAGGTCAGCCCCAGCATTTT. It is translated as CASSRAGGGQPQHF. The full variable domain, rest sourced from reference TRBV19 and TRBJ1-5, is DGGITQSPKYLFRKEGQNVTLSCEQNLNHDAMYWYRQDPGQGLRLIYYSQIVNDFQKGDIAEGYSVSREKKESFPLTVTSAQKNPTAFYLCASSRAGGGQPQHFGDGTRLSIL.